This T cell receptor (beta chain) was obtained from a study of shared clonotypes between healthy human individuals. The CDR3 consists of 13 residues. V shed 4 bases and J 11 bases; nucleotides not matched to a gene: 9. From germline, CDR1 is SGHAT and CDR2 FQDESV (reference sequence). Clones were sequenced by immunoSEQ multiplex PCR, and TCRdb holds only the in-frame ones, with some missing. The table records 950,000 to 1,300,000 clones, around 76% of them present only once. The chain employs TRBV11-1 and TRBJ2-3; TRBD1 agrees at 7 bases. The sequence derives from a man aged 18 to 29 in good health. The material sequenced was memory CD4+ T cells sorted from blood. Specified subset: CD45RA-negative fraction. CDR3 DNA: TGTGCCAGCAGCTACTCGGACAGGAAGGTGCAGTATTTT. Translation: CASSYSDRKVQYF.